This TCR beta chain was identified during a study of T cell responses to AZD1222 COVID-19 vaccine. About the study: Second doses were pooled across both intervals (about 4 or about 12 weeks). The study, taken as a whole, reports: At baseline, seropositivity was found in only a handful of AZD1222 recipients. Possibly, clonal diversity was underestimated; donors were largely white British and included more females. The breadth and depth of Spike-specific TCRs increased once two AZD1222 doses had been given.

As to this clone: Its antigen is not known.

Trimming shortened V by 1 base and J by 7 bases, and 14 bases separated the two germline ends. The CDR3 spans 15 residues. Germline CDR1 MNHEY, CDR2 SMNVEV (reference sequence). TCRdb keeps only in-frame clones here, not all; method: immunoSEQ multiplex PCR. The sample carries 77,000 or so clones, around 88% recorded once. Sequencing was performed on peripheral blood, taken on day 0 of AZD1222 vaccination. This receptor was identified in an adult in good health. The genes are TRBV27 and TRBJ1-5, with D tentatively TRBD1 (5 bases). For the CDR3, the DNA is TGTGCCAGCAGTTTATTCTCCGGGGGGGGACAGCCCCAGCATTTT. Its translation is CASSLFSGGGQPQHF.